This T cell receptor beta chain is drawn from a study of blood T cell repertoires in COVID-19. Assay used: immunoSEQ multiplex PCR; TCRdb lists only in-frame clones, some missing. Seen here are 86,000 or so clones, 91% observed once, and the top ten hold under 2.5%. The receptor was derived from a woman in her forties or fifties in a cohort sampled during active COVID-19. The specimen was peripheral blood.

CDR3 in DNA: TGTGCCAGCAGGGACAGGGAGAGTGACGAGCAGTACTTC. This gives the protein CASRDRESDEQYF. This chain connects TRBV6-5 to TRBJ2-7, with TRBD1 matching 8 bases. Per germline, CDR1 MNHEY and CDR2 SVGAGI. V lost 6 bases to trimming and J lost 5 bases; unmatched junction nucleotides: 6. The CDR3 totals 13 residues.